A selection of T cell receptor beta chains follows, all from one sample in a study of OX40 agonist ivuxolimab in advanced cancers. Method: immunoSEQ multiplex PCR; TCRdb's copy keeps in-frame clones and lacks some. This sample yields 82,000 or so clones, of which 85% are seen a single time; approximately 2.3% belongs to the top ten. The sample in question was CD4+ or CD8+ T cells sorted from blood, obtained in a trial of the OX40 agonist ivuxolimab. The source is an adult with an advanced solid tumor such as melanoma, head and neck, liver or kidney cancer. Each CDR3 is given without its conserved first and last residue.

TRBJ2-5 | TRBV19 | ASGLGRPGETQY
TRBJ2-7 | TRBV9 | ASSVNSASYEQY
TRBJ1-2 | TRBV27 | ASSLWGYAGGYGYT
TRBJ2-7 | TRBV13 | ASSYRGLMYEQY
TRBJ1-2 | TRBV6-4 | ASSPGGEGYGYT
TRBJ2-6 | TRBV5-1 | ASSLAHRAGGANVLT
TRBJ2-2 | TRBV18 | ASSPYGTGNTGELF
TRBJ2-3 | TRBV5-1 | ASSPEGRGGGTDTQY
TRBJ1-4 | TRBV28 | ASSLEGGWEKLF
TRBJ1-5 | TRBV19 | ASKDRGDQPQH
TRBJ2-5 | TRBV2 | ASREETQY